These 21 T cell receptor beta chains came from one sample sequenced in a study of T cell repertoires in cytomegalovirus infection. One entry per CDR3 protein, called by TCRdb with MiXCR from the reads. The table records 300,000 or so distinct CDR3 sequences, around 10% of them present only once. The sequencing input was PBMCs. The receptors were sampled from a human donor in good health (CMV status not recorded). Some clones in this sample may be carry-over from other donors' samples.

The sample holds many counts of this clonotype. The CDR3, as DNA: TGTGCCAGCAGTTACTCTCGGGAGGTTGAAGCTTTCTTT. Protein product: CASSYSREVEAFF. This sequence joins TRBV6-6 and TRBJ1-1; no clear D gene. Germline CDR1 and CDR2: MNHNY and SVGAGI (reference sequence). V lost 0 bases to trimming and J lost 7 bases, with 9 bases between them. The CDR3 length is 13 residues.

Ten or more counts support this clonotype. The V call is TRBV28, the J call TRBJ1-3; 7 bases are a match to TRBD1. This CDR3 has 16 amino acids. V was pared by 4 bases and J by 0 bases, with 6 bases of the junction left unmatched. Germline V CDR1 and CDR2: MDHEN, SYDVKM. The CDR3 is CASSSGTAISGNTIYF. The CDR3 DNA reads TGTGCCAGCAGTTCCGGGACAGCTATCTCTGGAAACACCATATATTTT. Filled out from reference TRBV28 and TRBJ1-3, the complete variable domain reads DVKVTQSSRYLVKRTGEKVFLECVQDMDHENMFWYRQDPGLGLRLIYFSYDVKMKEKGDIPEGYSVSREKKERFSLILESASTNQTSMYLCASSSGTAISGNTIYFGEGSWLTVV.

This clonotype was observed many times. J is TRBJ2-5 and V is TRBV19; 7 nucleotides agree with TRBD1. This CDR3 spans 15 amino acids. V shed 6 bases and J 2 bases; nucleotides not matched to a gene: 9. CDR1 LNHDA and CDR2 SQIVND come from the germline V gene (reference sequence). CDR3 protein: CASRSSGTAQETQYF. DNA of the CDR3: TGTGCCAGTAGAAGTTCCGGGACAGCGCAAGAGACCCAGTACTTC.

The chain employs TRBV29-1 and TRBJ2-6; 8 bases line up with TRBD1. Per the germline V gene, CDR1 is SQVTM and CDR2 is ANQGSEA. The CDR3 is 15 residues long. Losses at the gene ends were 3 bases for V and 5 bases for J; bases not matched to a gene: 6. The CDR3 loop reads CSVEDQGARANVLTF. CDR3 nucleotide sequence: TGCAGCGTTGAGGATCAGGGGGCGAGGGCCAACGTCCTGACTTTC.

This clonotype appeared many times. The V call is TRBV7-9, the J call TRBJ2-1; 8 positions match TRBD2. V dropped 6 bases and J dropped 5; count of bases not matched to a gene: 6. In germline, CDR1 is SEHNR, CDR2 FQNEAQ (reference sequence). The CDR3 runs to 14 residues. CDR3 region: CASSSSGGDNEQFF. The CDR3 DNA reads TGTGCCAGCAGTTCAAGCGGGGGAGACAATGAGCAGTTCTTC.

There are many counts of this clonotype. V usage is TRBV7-2 and J usage is TRBJ2-5, with 7 bases aligning to TRBD1. The V segment lost 2 bases and the J segment 0 bases; nucleotides outside the gene matches: 3. CDR3 length equals 15 residues. Germline assignment: CDR1 SGHTA and CDR2 FQGNSA. CDR3 nucleotide sequence: TGTGCCAGCAGCTTACAGGGGGAGTACCAAGAGACCCAGTACTTC. The encoded protein is CASSLQGEYQETQYF.

On this clonotype: One end of the junction is discordant with germline, which a read error may explain. CDR3 sequence (DNA): TGTGCCAGCAGTGAATCTCCCAGCGGGTCCTTCAATGAGCAGTTCTTC. Encoded protein: CASSESPSGSFNEQFF. This sequence joins TRBV2 and TRBJ2-1; possibly TRBD2 for D (6 bases). Germline-derived CDR1 and CDR2 are SNHLY and FYNNEI. The CDR3 totals 16 residues.

At least ten counts were recorded for this clonotype. The chain joins TRBV7-2 to TRBJ1-1; 8 bases are shared with TRBD1. CDR1 is SGHTA and CDR2 is FQGNSA in the germline V gene. J gave up 4 bases and V 6 bases, and 7 bases lay outside the gene matches. This CDR3 has 14 amino acids. The DNA for the CDR3 is TGTGCCAGCAGGAGCGACAGGGGCGGCACTGAAGCTTTCTTT. Its translation is CASRSDRGGTEAFF.

This clonotype has just a few counts. The genes are TRBV18 and TRBJ1-1; D gene ambiguous. The germline gives CDR1 KGHSH, CDR2 LQKENI. The CDR3 sequence is 13 residues long. The V and J ends lost 6 bases and 1 base respectively, with 9 bases between them. CDR3 residues: CASSQKANTEAFF. Written as DNA, the CDR3 is TGTGCCAGCTCGCAAAAGGCGAACACTGAAGCTTTCTTT.

The sample holds many counts of this clonotype. The chain couples TRBV7-6 to TRBJ2-7; a weak D match, TRBD2 (5 bases). V gave up 4 bases and J gave up 2 bases, with 15 bases separating them. CDR3 length: 15 amino acids. Germline-derived CDR1 and CDR2 are SGHVS and FNYEAQ. DNA of the CDR3: TGTGCCAGCAGCTCCTTAAATGCGGGTGCCTACGAGCAGTACTTC. Its protein product is CASSSLNAGAYEQYF.

This clonotype has ten or more counts. CDR3: CASREEAWGELFF. CDR3 sequence (DNA): TGTGCCAGCAGAGAGGAAGCGTGGGGGGAGCTGTTTTTT. The chain has TRBV7-8 and TRBJ2-2, with D unclear. The CDR3 covers 13 residues. Germline values: CDR1 SGHVS, CDR2 FQNEAQ. Trimming took 6 bases from V and 8 from J, leaving 13 bases between them.

This clonotype was counted at least ten times. This chain uses TRBV7-2 with TRBJ2-5; 8 bases fit TRBD1. Looked up from germline, CDR1 is SGHTA and CDR2 is FQGNSA. CDR3 length: 13 amino acids. V was clipped by 1 base and J by 5 bases; unmatched bases: 0. CDR3 sequence: CASSLGDRETQYF. CDR3 nucleotide sequence: TGTGCCAGCAGCTTAGGGGACAGGGAGACCCAGTACTTC.

The chain couples TRBV6-1 to TRBJ2-5; a weak D match, TRBD2 (5 bases). Germline values: CDR1 MNHNS, CDR2 SASEGT. The CDR3 runs to 13 residues. Trimming shortened V by 6 bases and J by 5 bases, and 13 bases separated the two germline ends. The CDR3 reads CASRGSPGETQYF. The DNA for the CDR3 is TGTGCCAGCAGGGGGTCGCCGGGGGAGACCCAGTACTTC.

This clonotype was seen ten or more times. As DNA, the CDR3 is TGTGCCAGCAGCTTAGTCGTAGGGGGCTCGGGTGAGCAGTTCTTC. Translated: CASSLVVGGSGEQFF. This chain uses TRBV7-2 with TRBJ2-1, with 7 bases that match TRBD1. Trimming removed 1 base from V and 9 bases from J; junction bases left unmatched: 9. The CDR3 is 15 amino acids. Germline V gene data show CDR1 as SGHTA and CDR2 as FQGNSA. Full variable domain (outside the CDR3, taken from reference TRBV7-2 and TRBJ2-1): GAGVSQSPSNKVTEKGKDVELRCDPISGHTALYWYRQSLGQGLEFLIYFQGNSAPDKSGLPSDRFSAERTGGSVSTLTIQRTQQEDSAVYLCASSLVVGGSGEQFFGPGTRLTVL.

This clonotype appeared a few times. The rearrangement uses TRBV4-3 and TRBJ2-3; the match to TRBD2 covers 7 bases. With 4 bases clipped from V and 2 bases from J, the junction kept 6 bases outside the gene matches. CDR1 and CDR2 (germline): LGHNA, YSLEER. There are 15 residues in the CDR3. CDR3 loop: CASSPLGGNTDTQYF. CDR3 sequence (DNA): TGCGCCAGCAGCCCTCTCGGGGGGAACACAGATACGCAGTATTTT.

This clonotype occurred many times. The V call is TRBV7-9, the J call TRBJ2-3; D may be TRBD1 (6 bases). CDR1 and CDR2 from the germline V gene are SEHNR and FQNEAQ (reference sequence). V was pared by 2 bases and J by 3 bases, with 12 bases between. The CDR3 is 15 residues long. CDR3 amino acids: CASSLITGLTDTQYF. The CDR3 DNA is TGTGCCAGCAGCTTAATAACAGGGTTGACAGATACGCAGTATTTT.

This clonotype was counted ten times or more. The rearrangement links TRBV29-1 to TRBJ2-3; D is ambiguous. From germline, CDR1 is SQVTM and CDR2 ANQGSEA. The CDR3 spans 12 residues. V was clipped by 2 bases and J by 4 bases, with 7 bases between them. The CDR3 region is CSVERQADTQYF. CDR3 nucleotide sequence: TGCAGCGTTGAAAGGCAAGCAGATACGCAGTATTTT.

This clonotype was observed at least ten times. The V and J genes are TRBV28 and TRBJ1-5; D unclear. CDR3 length equals 14 residues. Per the germline V gene, CDR1 is MDHEN and CDR2 is SYDVKM. The ends were cut back, 1 base at V and 2 bases at J, with 6 bases in the middle. The CDR3 nucleotides read TGTGCCAGCAGTTTATCAACAGGCAATCAGCCCCAGCATTTT. This encodes CASSLSTGNQPQHF.

There are many counts of this clonotype. This rearrangement joins TRBV7-2 to TRBJ2-5; the match to TRBD2 covers 9 bases. Germline CDR1 and CDR2: SGHTA and FQGNSA. This CDR3 spans 16 amino acids. Unmatched junction bases numbered 15, after V lost 7 bases and J lost 6 bases. The CDR3 DNA reads TGTGCCAGCACCTCCATAGCGGGGGCCTCCCTTAAGACCCAGTACTTC. Its protein product is CASTSIAGASLKTQYF.

This sequence joins TRBV3-1 and TRBJ1-1, with 10 nucleotides matching TRBD1. Germline CDR1 LGHDT, CDR2 YNNKEL (reference sequence). CDR3 size: 17 residues. V was pared by 3 bases and J by 0 bases, with 7 bases of the junction left unmatched. The CDR3 region is CASSHRTGGLMNTEAFF. The CDR3 DNA reads TGTGCCAGCAGCCACAGGACAGGGGGACTCATGAACACTGAAGCTTTCTTT.

The chain combines TRBV10-3 with TRBJ2-2; D is possibly TRBD2 (6 bases). The CDR3 is 15 residues long. Germline loops: CDR1 ENHRY, CDR2 SYGVKD. With 6 bases removed from V and 4 bases from J, the gap between germline ends came to 15 bases. The CDR3 protein is CAIRVTEAGTGELFF. CDR3 DNA sequence: TGTGCCATCAGGGTTACCGAAGCGGGCACCGGGGAGCTGTTTTTT.